A selection of T cell receptor beta chains follows, all from one sample in a study of beta chain features in type 1 diabetes. The repertoire was sequenced with immunoSEQ multiplex PCR; TCRdb's copy has only in-frame clones and lacks some. The table lists 200,000 to 250,000 clones, 27% of them singletons. The source material was central memory CD4+ T cells from blood. The receptors stem from a man aged 25-45 years in good health. Both conserved end residues are part of each CDR3. D genes are given only for firm matches. Clone size, where shown, is once, few, many, or a class for clones that have expanded.

size	V	J	D	DNA	CDR3
-	TRBV12-5	TRBJ2-3	TRBD1	TGTGCTAGTTCGGCCGGGACAGGGGTCACAGATACGCAGTATTTT	CASSAGTGVTDTQYF
once	TRBV19	TRBJ1-2	-	TGTGCCAGTAGTTCCGGGACGGTGAATCACTATGGCTACACCTTC	CASSSGTVNHYGYTF
-	TRBV28	TRBJ2-7	-	TGTGCCAACCCGCCCCGACAGACCCTCTACGAGCAGTACTTC	CANPPRQTLYEQYF
-	TRBV5-7	TRBJ2-7	-	TGTGCCAGCAGCCCCGCCGCGGGCGAGCAGTACTTC	CASSPAAGEQYF
-	TRBV14	TRBJ2-3	TRBD2	TGTGCCGTAGCGGGTTATCGCACAGATACGCAGTATTTT	CAVAGYRTDTQYF
few	TRBV6-1	TRBJ2-7	-	TGTGCCAGCAGTGAAGATAGTAGCGAGCAGTACTTC	CASSEDSSEQYF
-	TRBV15	TRBJ2-7	-	TGTGCCACCAGCAACCGGGACCCTGGCCACGAGCAGTACTTC	CATSNRDPGHEQYF
-	TRBV6-1	TRBJ2-3	-	TGTGCCACCGCCCTTGGGGGAGGATCAGATACGCAGTATTTT	CATALGGGSDTQYF
many	TRBV7-9	TRBJ2-3	TRBD1	TGTGCCAGCAGCTCGCTATGGACAGGGGCAGCAGATACGCAGTATTTT	CASSSLWTGAADTQYF
-	TRBV5-1	TRBJ2-1	-	TGCGCCAGCAGCTTGGAAGGGGGGACGTACAATGAGCAGTTCTTC	CASSLEGGTYNEQFF
few	TRBV29-1	TRBJ1-5	TRBD1	TGCAGCGCTTCCGGGACAGATCCCAATCAGCCCCAGCATTTT	CSASGTDPNQPQHF
few	TRBV11-2	TRBJ2-1	-	TGTGCCAGCAGCTTAGATATTGATTCCTACAATGAGCAGTTCTTC	CASSLDIDSYNEQFF
-	TRBV2	TRBJ1-1	-	TGTGCCAGCAGTCCACGGACAAATGAAGCTTTCTTT	CASSPRTNEAFF
-	TRBV4-2	TRBJ2-5	TRBD2	TGTGCCAGCAGCCAATTTCAGGCTAGCGGGGGGACGGGGACCCAGTACTTC	CASSQFQASGGTGTQYF
few	TRBV30	TRBJ1-2	-	TGTGCCTGCTCCCGGGGGAACTATGGCTACACCTTC	CACSRGNYGYTF
few	TRBV29-1	TRBJ2-7	TRBD2	TGCAGCGTTGACTTGGCGGGGACTAGCGGGAGATACGAGCAGTACTTC	CSVDLAGTSGRYEQYF